This T cell receptor (beta chain) was identified during a study of blood T cell repertoires in COVID-19. Assay used: immunoSEQ multiplex PCR; TCRdb lists only in-frame clones, some missing. Of over 300,000 clones listed, over 75% are singletons. This CDR3 is 15 amino acids long. V lost 7 bases and J lost 3; bases outside the gene matches: 12. Per the germline V gene, CDR1 is MNHEY and CDR2 is SVGAGI. The origin of this receptor is a woman aged 18 to 35 who had recovered from COVID-19. The genes are TRBV6-5 and TRBJ2-7, with TRBD2 matching 7 bases. Sequencing used PBMCs or T cells enriched from blood (not recorded which). DNA of the CDR3: TGTGCCAGCATTAGTTCCGGACTAGATTTCTACGAGCAGTACTTC. This encodes CASISSGLDFYEQYF.